The 5 T cell receptor beta chains reported below all come from one sample, sequenced in a study of T-cell memory formation after mild COVID-19 (dated by TCRdb to about 2021). The protocol used for the library was 5' RACE. The listed sequencing device is Illumina NovaSeq 6000. Clones were called with MiXCR by TCRdb after fastp trimmed the public reads at Q25, and only in-frame beta chains were retained. Each entry merges the rows of one CDR3 protein and shows their most common DNA and genes. Recorded for this sample are 350,000 to 550,000 distinct CDR3 sequences; approximately 19% of them occurred a single time. The top ten constitute about a fifth of the sample. The specimen sequenced was PBMCs or a T cell subset sorted from them (not recorded which). The receptors come from a man in his late teens or twenties who had mild COVID-19 (a few samples of this study predate the infection). The sample titles of this study are shuffled in the database, so cell type and time point are left out; the donor was told from shared clones.

This clonotype was observed at least ten times. The CDR3 DNA follows: TGCGCCAGCAGCTTGAGAGGAGGAAGGACAGATACGCAGTATTTT. Protein sequence: CASSLRGGRTDTQYF. The V gene is TRBV5-1, the J gene TRBJ2-3; TRBD2 might be the D (5 bases). The V end lost 1 base, the J end lost 3 bases, and 12 bases lay between the germline ends. The CDR3 has 15 residues. The germline V gene encodes CDR1 SGHRS and CDR2 YFSETQ.

This chain connects TRBV7-9 to TRBJ2-5; D not certain. V was trimmed by 4 bases and J by 5 bases, leaving 14 bases between them. Germline assignment: CDR1 SEHNR and CDR2 FQNEAQ (reference sequence). The CDR3 spans 14 residues. The CDR3 protein is CASSWSHGGETQYF. The CDR3 DNA reads TGTGCCAGCAGCTGGTCGCATGGTGGGGAGACCCAGTACTTC.

This clonotype was seen only a few times. The CDR3 DNA sequence: TGTGCCACCAGTGATTTGCCGGGGACAGGGGGCGTCTACACCTTC. Protein product: CATSDLPGTGGVYTF. The chain joins TRBV24-1 to TRBJ1-2; the match to TRBD1 covers 12 bases. CDR3 size: 15 residues. Germline V gene sequence: CDR1 KGHDR, CDR2 SFDVKD. V gave up 0 bases and J gave up 10 bases; unmatched junction bases: 5.

V usage is TRBV7-8 and J usage is TRBJ1-1; D is possibly TRBD1 (5 bases). Trimming left V 2 bases short and J 7 bases short, with 14 bases between. The length of the CDR3 is 14 residues. Germline-derived CDR1 and CDR2 are SGHVS and FQNEAQ. CDR3 bases: TGTGCCAGCAGCTTAATGGTGGTTGGGGGTGAAGCTTTCTTT. Translated: CASSLMVVGGEAFF.

In its sample, this clonotype was seen a few times. J is TRBJ2-5 and V is TRBV20-1; no firm D call. The CDR3 is 11 amino acids. Trimming took 6 bases from V and 2 from J, leaving 7 bases between them. Germline lookup yields CDR1 DFQATT and CDR2 SNEGSKA (reference sequence). As DNA, the CDR3 is TGCAGTGCGTCAGTACAAGAGACCCAGTACTTC. Translating gives CSASVQETQYF.